This T cell receptor (beta chain) was identified in a study of blood T cell repertoires in COVID-19. The junction had 9 bases not matched to a gene; V was cut back by 0 bases and J by 5 bases. The CDR3 runs 16 residues. Germline CDR1 and CDR2: MNHEY and SVGAGI. Profiling relied on immunoSEQ multiplex PCR, and the TCRdb table lists in-frame clones only, not all of them. The sample lists about 68,000 clones; over 75% were seen once. This chain links TRBV6-5 with TRBJ2-5; 7 bases line up with TRBD2. This receptor was identified in a man aged 40-50 years with COVID-19, enrolled during active disease. Sequences were obtained from peripheral blood. CDR3 DNA: TGTGCCAGCAGTTACTCGTGGGACGTGGGGGGGGAGACCCAGTACTTC. Translation gives CASSYSWDVGGETQYF.